The 27 T cell receptor beta chains given below trace back to one sample, sequenced in a study of T cell clonality in common variable immunodeficiency. The data were produced by immunoSEQ multiplex PCR, yet TCRdb's version contains in-frame clones alone and is incomplete. Sampling found under 50,000 clones, none seen once. What was sequenced was peripheral blood mononuclear cells. Source of these receptors: a person between 18 and 70 years old in good health.

This clone appeared many times. With the read ending 3 residues before the CDR3 end, the germline J gene is used to fill in that end. The J gene is TRBJ1-4, the V gene TRBV5-1; 7 nucleotides align to TRBD1. Trimming at V came to 4 bases and at J to 7 bases, leaving 7 bases not matched to a gene. The CDR3 length is 14 residues. Germline CDR1 SGHRS, CDR2 YFSETQ. CDR3 bases read: TGCGCCAGCAGCACCGACAGGGTTCGTGAAAAA. Translation gives CASSTDRVREK. The entire CDR3 is CASSTDRVREKLFF.

This clone was seen more than once but under ten times. This probably arose from a read error, given a far larger clone one base away. The read ends 3 residues shy of where the CDR3 ends; the end is completed using the germline J gene. V gene TRBV7-3 combines with J gene TRBJ1-1; D unclear. CDR3 length equals 14 residues. V shed 2 bases and J shed 3 bases, with 10 bases lying between them. Germline V gene lookup returns CDR1 SGHTA and CDR2 FQGTGA. The covered CDR3 bases are TGTGCCAGCAGCTTAGGGCAATCGGACACTGAA. It encodes CASSLGQSDTE. The CDR3 as a whole reads CASSLGQSDTEAFF.

This clone was recorded at least ten times. Read data end 3 residues before the CDR3 end; the end is taken from the germline J gene. This chain links TRBV14 with TRBJ2-7; maybe TRBD1 (6 bases). The CDR3 is 15 amino acids. The germline gives CDR1 SGHDN, CDR2 FVKESK. Trimming shortened V by 1 base and J by 1 base, and 11 bases separated the two germline ends. The CDR3 sequence is CASSQVGARSYEQYF. The CDR3 DNA, read in part, is TGTGCCAGCAGCCAAGTGGGGGCCCGATCCTACGAG.

This clone was counted ten times or more. The read finishes 3 residues shy of the CDR3 end, and the germline J gene is used to complete it. The chain recombines TRBV20-1 with TRBJ2-1; TRBD2 matches at 12 bases. This CDR3 contains 18 residues. The germline CDR1 and CDR2 sequences are DFQATT and SNEGSKA (reference sequence). V shed 5 bases and J 6 bases; nucleotides not matched to a gene: 17. The CDR3 bases that were read are TGCAGTGCTTTTAGTCTGACTTTGCTAGCGGGGGGGCTCAATGAG. Translated: CSAFSLTLLAGGLNE. Given in full, the CDR3 is CSAFSLTLLAGGLNEQFF.

The sample holds many counts of this clone. The junction shows a germline mismatch at one end, possibly a read error. The read stops 3 residues short of the end of the CDR3; the missing end is completed from the germline J gene. This chain joins TRBV20-1 and TRBJ2-1, with TRBD1 matching over 9 bases. Per the germline V gene, CDR1 is DFQATT and CDR2 is SNEGSKA (reference sequence). The CDR3 length is 14 residues. CDR3 sequence: CNAYRDRVINEQFF. The covered CDR3 bases are TGCAATGCTTACCGGGACAGGGTTATAAATGAG.

This clone was seen repeatedly, ten times or more. The CDR3 end is not reached by the read, which stops 3 residues before it; the germline J gene fills it in. V is TRBV19 and J is TRBJ2-3; 14 positions match TRBD2. The germline V gene has CDR1 LNHDA and CDR2 SQIVND (reference sequence). The ends lost 6 bases at V and 3 bases at J; junction bases unmatched: 14. The CDR3 contains 19 residues. The CDR3 DNA, read in part, is TGTGCCAGTAGCGCCTCCTCCACCGGACTAGCGGGAGGTACAGATACG. Its translation: CASSASSTGLAGGTDT. The full CDR3 protein reads CASSASSTGLAGGTDTQYF.

This clone was counted ten times or more. With the read ending 3 residues before the CDR3 end, the germline J gene is used to fill in that end. This chain joins TRBV2 and TRBJ2-5; possibly TRBD2 for D (6 bases). Germline V gene data show CDR1 as SNHLY and CDR2 as FYNNEI. The CDR3 has 16 amino acids. Between the trimmed V and J ends, which lost 10 bases and 2 bases, there was a span of 23 bases. Partial CDR3 DNA: TGTGCCACAGAACAGCAGGCTCTAGCGTGGCAAGAGACC. It codes for CATEQQALAWQET. The full CDR3 reads CATEQQALAWQETQYF.

This clone was observed many times. The read halts 3 residues ahead of the CDR3 end, with the missing end drawn from the germline J gene. This chain links TRBV20-1 with TRBJ2-5; 9 positions agree with TRBD2. V shed 5 bases and J 2 bases; nucleotides not matched to a gene: 3. The CDR3 covers 13 residues. From germline, CDR1 is DFQATT and CDR2 SNEGSKA (reference sequence). CDR3 sequence: CSAQAGGQETQYF. The CDR3 bases that were read are TGCAGTGCTCAAGCGGGAGGACAAGAGACC.

This clone occurred many times. The CDR3 extends 3 residues past the end of the read, so its final part is completed from the germline J gene. This chain uses TRBV13 with TRBJ2-7, with a weak D call TRBD1 (6 bases). Germline V lookup: CDR1 PRHDT, CDR2 FYEKMQ (reference sequence). V lost 2 bases and J 3 bases, leaving 14 bases between the germline ends. CDR3 length equals 15 residues. The sequenced part of the CDR3 DNA is TGTGCCAGCAGCTTATTTGGGCAGGGGCGCTACGAG. It codes for CASSLFGQGRYE. The entire CDR3 reads CASSLFGQGRYEQYF.

This clone was observed at least ten times. The read terminates 3 residues before the CDR3 end, so the remaining end is supplied by the germline J gene. V and J are TRBV7-2 and TRBJ1-5, with a tentative D call TRBD1 (5 bases). Trimming took 5 bases from V and 4 from J, leaving 9 bases between them. CDR1 and CDR2 from the germline V gene are SGHTA and FQGNSA. CDR3 length: 13 amino acids. CDR3 residues: CASSRGVNQPQHF. The CDR3 DNA, read in part, is TGTGCCAGCAGCCGAGGGGTTAATCAGCCC.

This clone showed up many times. The read gets to within 3 residues of the CDR3 end, and the germline J gene fills in the rest. V is TRBV19 and J is TRBJ2-3, with 8 bases lining up with TRBD2. The CDR3 length is 16 residues. After removal of 0 bases from V and 0 bases from J, the junction contained 2 bases not matched to a gene. Germline V gives CDR1 LNHDA, CDR2 SQIVND (reference sequence). CDR3 sequence: CASSIDVAGSTDTQYF. The DNA read from the CDR3 is TGTGCCAGTAGTATAGACGTAGCGGGGAGCACAGATACG.

There are many counts of this clone. From the germline J gene comes the end of the CDR3, since the read stops 3 residues before it. The chain uses TRBV27 and TRBJ2-3; weak D call: TRBD1 (6 bases). This CDR3 contains 14 residues. Germline values: CDR1 MNHEY, CDR2 SMNVEV (reference sequence). Between the trimmed V and J ends, which lost 3 bases and 7 bases, there was a span of 14 bases. The CDR3 protein is CASSFGQGIYTQYF. The CDR3 bases that were read are TGTGCCAGCAGTTTCGGCCAGGGGATATATACG.

This clone was recorded many times. The read ends 3 residues shy of where the CDR3 ends; the end is completed using the germline J gene. The V and J genes are TRBV28 and TRBJ1-2, with D possibly matching TRBD1 (6 bases). Germline lookup yields CDR1 MDHEN and CDR2 SYDVKM. Trimming removed 6 bases from V and 4 bases from J, with 24 bases in between. There are 17 residues in the CDR3. The covered CDR3 bases are TGTGCCAGCAGGACCACCGGGACACGCAACGACCCCTATGGC. Amino acids: CASRTTGTRNDPYG. The full CDR3 protein reads CASRTTGTRNDPYGYTF.

This clone was seen ten or more times. The sequenced fragment ends 3 residues before the CDR3 boundary, so the rest is inferred from the germline J gene. J is TRBJ2-1 and V is TRBV6-1; 8 positions agree with TRBD2. This CDR3 has 14 residues. The V gene's germline CDR1 is MNHNS and CDR2 SASEGT. After removal of 8 bases from V and 2 bases from J, the junction contained 5 bases not matched to a gene. Incomplete CDR3 DNA: TGTGCCAGCGGTGGCGGGAGGACCTACAATGAG. It encodes CASGGGRTYNE. The entire CDR3 is CASGGGRTYNEQFF.

The sample holds many counts of this clone. The CDR3 goes on 3 residues after the read ends, and that part is filled in from the germline J gene. The rearrangement joins TRBV5-1 to TRBJ2-3; D uncertain. The CDR3 consists of 16 residues. Germline CDR1 reads SGHRS; CDR2 reads YFSETQ. V was shortened by 0 bases and J by 5 bases, with 16 bases between the two germline ends. The CDR3 DNA, read in part, is TGCGCCAGCAGCTTGGCCCTCACTGAAGCCCAAGATACG. Residues: CASSLALTEAQDT. The full CDR3 is CASSLALTEAQDTQYF.

This clone has at least ten counts. The CDR3 extends 3 residues past the end of the read, so its final part is completed from the germline J gene. This sequence joins TRBV19 and TRBJ2-2, with TRBD1 matching over 8 bases. The CDR3 sequence is 17 residues long. With V trimmed by 5 bases and J by 4 bases, 12 bases remained unmatched. Germline V CDR1 and CDR2: LNHDA, SQIVND (reference sequence). This CDR3 reads CASSAISDRGSTGELFF. The part of the CDR3 DNA that was read is TGTGCCAGTAGTGCGATTAGTGACAGGGGAAGCACCGGGGAG.

This clone was detected many times. With the read ending 3 residues before the CDR3 end, the germline J gene is used to fill in that end. The chain has TRBV13 and TRBJ1-1; the match to TRBD1 covers 7 bases. J lost 5 bases, V lost 7 bases, and 7 bases had no gene match. The CDR3 runs 13 residues. Germline V gene data show CDR1 as PRHDT and CDR2 as FYEKMQ (reference sequence). CDR3 sequence: CASTTGQGTEAFF. CDR3 DNA (partial): TGTGCCAGCACGACAGGGCAGGGTACTGAA.

This clone was observed many times. The DNA ends 3 residues before the CDR3 does, and the rest of the CDR3 is filled in from the germline J gene. The chain is built from TRBV7-8 and TRBJ2-3, with 11 bases fitting TRBD2. Germline V gene sequence: CDR1 SGHVS, CDR2 FQNEAQ. There are 16 residues in the CDR3. The ends lost 5 bases at V and 4 bases at J; junction bases unmatched: 8. Incomplete CDR3 DNA: TGTGCCAGCAGCCCCCTAACTAGCGGGAGTGCAGATACG. Translating gives CASSPLTSGSADT. The whole CDR3 protein is CASSPLTSGSADTQYF.

This clone has at least ten counts. One end of the junction is discordant with germline, which a read error may explain. Read data end 3 residues before the CDR3 end; the end is taken from the germline J gene. This chain joins TRBV19 and TRBJ1-5; tentative D call: TRBD1 (6 bases). CDR3 length: 15 amino acids. Germline CDR1 and CDR2: LNHDA and SQIVND (reference sequence). The CDR3 bases that were read are TGTGCCATTAGTAAGACGCAGGGGAGCAATCAGCCC. Its protein is CAISKTQGSNQP. The full CDR3 reads CAISKTQGSNQPQHF. The variable domain in full, completed from reference TRBV19 and TRBJ1-5, reads DGGITQSPKYLFRKEGQNVTLSCEQNLNHDAMYWYRQDPGQGLRLIYYSQIVNDFQKGDIAEGYSVSREKKESFPLTVTSAQKNPTAFYLCAISKTQGSNQPQHFGDGTRLSIL.

This clone was counted at least ten times. The read ends 3 residues before the CDR3 terminus; that terminus is restored from the germline J gene. V gene TRBV20-1 combines with J gene TRBJ2-1; unclear D gene. The CDR3 consists of 14 residues. CDR1 and CDR2 from the germline V gene are DFQATT and SNEGSKA (reference sequence). V was pared by 6 bases and J by 3 bases, with 15 bases between. CDR3 DNA, as far as it was read: TGCAGTGCGAACCCAAAAGGCCTCTACAATGAG. Translation: CSANPKGLYNE. The complete CDR3 sequence is CSANPKGLYNEQFF.

This clone was observed at least ten times. The read gets to within 3 residues of the CDR3 end, and the germline J gene fills in the rest. The rearrangement uses TRBV11-3 and TRBJ1-1; 7 bases line up with TRBD1. Germline CDR1 and CDR2: SGHNT and YENEEA. V shed 3 bases and J 0 bases; nucleotides not matched to a gene: 4. The CDR3 runs 15 residues. Incomplete CDR3 DNA: TGTGCCAGCAGCTTGTCCGGGACAGTGAACACTGAA. Amino acid sequence: CASSLSGTVNTE. The entire CDR3 reads CASSLSGTVNTEAFF. The full variable domain, in which reference TRBV11-3 and TRBJ1-1 provide the parts outside the CDR3, is EAGVVQSPRYKIIEKKQPVAFWCNPISGHNTLYWYLQNLGQGPELLIRYENEEAVDDSQLPKDRFSAERLKGVDSTLKIQPAELGDSAVYLCASSLSGTVNTEAFFGQGTRLTVV.

Many counts were recorded for this clone. The CDR3 end falls 3 residues outside the read, so it is completed with the germline J gene. The V gene is TRBV24-1, the J gene TRBJ2-1; 13 positions agree with TRBD2. Germline V lookup: CDR1 KGHDR, CDR2 SFDVKD. This CDR3 spans 17 amino acids. V dropped 4 bases and J dropped 7; count of bases not matched to a gene: 9. CDR3 residues: CATSDRRPGLAGNEQFF. CDR3 DNA, as far as it was read: TGTGCCACCAGTGACCGACGGCCGGGACTAGCGGGGAATGAG.

This clone was counted ten times or more. Read data end 3 residues before the CDR3 end; the end is taken from the germline J gene. V and J are TRBV6-1 and TRBJ2-7; D may be TRBD2 (6 bases). There are 14 residues in the CDR3. From germline, CDR1 is MNHNS and CDR2 SASEGT. V lost 3 bases, J lost 2 bases, and 11 bases lay in between. The DNA read from the CDR3 is TGTGCCAGCAGTGATAGCGGAAGAACCTACGAG. Encoded protein: CASSDSGRTYE. The CDR3 as a whole reads CASSDSGRTYEQYF.

Ten or more counts support this clone. Partial CDR3 DNA: TGTGCCATCAGTGAGTCGGGACAGGGAAACACCGGGGAG. Its translation: CAISESGQGNTGE. The CDR3 in full is CAISESGQGNTGELFF. The chain is built from TRBV10-3 and TRBJ2-2; 9 nucleotides align to TRBD1. Read coverage stops 3 residues before the CDR3 terminus; the germline J gene supplies the remainder. CDR1 is ENHRY and CDR2 is SYGVKD in the germline V gene. CDR3 length: 16 amino acids. Trimming took 0 bases from V and 2 from J; bases not matched to a gene: 1.

In this sample, this clone turned up many times. The sequence runs out 3 residues before the end of the CDR3; the remainder is reconstructed from the germline J gene. The chain combines TRBV5-8 with TRBJ1-1; TRBD1 aligns across 9 bases. Germline V CDR1 and CDR2: SGHTS, YDEGEE. The V segment lost 0 bases and the J segment 7 bases; nucleotides outside the gene matches: 4. The CDR3 length is 14 residues. The CDR3 region is CASSLGQGVNEAFF. The sequenced CDR3 bases are TGTGCCAGCAGCTTGGGACAGGGGGTGAATGAA.

This clone was counted ten times or more. A much larger clone sits a single nucleotide away, making a read error possible. The read halts 3 residues ahead of the CDR3 end, with the missing end drawn from the germline J gene. J is TRBJ1-1 and V is TRBV10-3; D not resolved. The germline V gene has CDR1 ENHRY and CDR2 SYGVKD. CDR3 length equals 13 residues. CDR3 in amino acids: CANSVFGNTEAFF. The covered CDR3 bases are TGTGCCAACAGTGTCTTCGGGAACACTGAA.

This clone was recorded many times. The read finishes 3 residues shy of the CDR3 end, and the germline J gene is used to complete it. The chain joins TRBV5-1 to TRBJ2-3, with a possible D match to TRBD2 (6 bases). The CDR3 consists of 15 residues. The germline V and J ends were trimmed by 4 bases and 3 bases, with 15 bases remaining between them. Germline values: CDR1 SGHRS, CDR2 YFSETQ. The CDR3 bases that were read are TGCGCCAGCAGCCCCCAGGAGGGCAGGACAGATACG. It translates to CASSPQEGRTDT. The full CDR3 protein is CASSPQEGRTDTQYF.